The 28 T cell receptor beta chains below were found in one sample sequenced in a study of cytomegalovirus exposure and HLA in healthy donors. In the PCR, 60 Vbeta and 13 Jbeta primers were used. Clones were read by immunoSEQ multiplex PCR, and TCRdb kept only the in-frame ones, dropping some. The sample holds roughly 100,000 clones, approximately 82% seen once. Material: PBMCs. The receptors derive from a man between 35 and 55 years old in good health and CMV-seronegative.

Comment on this clone: The junction and the germline gene differ at one end; a read error may be behind it. The CDR3 nucleotides read TGTGTCAGCAGCTCGGACCGGGACTACGGAACAGATACGCAGTATTTT. This translates into CVSSSDRDYGTDTQYF. The chain carries TRBV13 and TRBJ2-3; TRBD2 aligns across 7 bases. The CDR3 spans 16 residues. The germline gives CDR1 PRHDT, CDR2 FYEKMQ (reference sequence).

The chain couples TRBV19 to TRBJ2-4; TRBD2 aligns across 12 bases. The trim removed 3 bases at V and 9 bases at J, leaving 6 bases unmatched. CDR1 is LNHDA and CDR2 is SQIVND in the germline V gene (reference sequence). CDR3 length equals 15 residues. The CDR3 DNA reads as TGTGCCAGTAGTATCCCTAGCGGGGGGGCCGCCATTCAGTACTTC. It translates to CASSIPSGGAAIQYF. Filled out from reference TRBV19 and TRBJ2-4, the complete variable domain reads DGGITQSPKYLFRKEGQNVTLSCEQNLNHDAMYWYRQDPGQGLRLIYYSQIVNDFQKGDIAEGYSVSREKKESFPLTVTSAQKNPTAFYLCASSIPSGGAAIQYFGAGTRLSVL.

CDR3 sequence reads: CASSSLRGGSTDTQYF. CDR3 bases: TGTGCCAGCAGCTCCCTGCGGGGGGGGAGCACAGATACGCAGTATTTT. The chain is built from TRBV7-9 and TRBJ2-3, with 9 bases aligning to TRBD2. CDR3 length: 16 residues. Germline CDR1 reads SEHNR; CDR2 reads FQNEAQ (reference sequence). J gave up 0 bases and V 4 bases, and 5 bases lay outside the gene matches.

In DNA, the CDR3 is TGTGCCAGCAGCTTAGGCCGGTCTAGCGGGGTGAACACCGGGGAGCTGTTTTTT. Protein sequence: CASSLGRSSGVNTGELFF. This chain connects TRBV13 to TRBJ2-2; TRBD2 aligns across 9 bases. V gave up 0 bases and J gave up 1 base; unmatched junction bases: 6. Per germline, CDR1 PRHDT and CDR2 FYEKMQ (reference sequence). The length of the CDR3 is 18 residues.

This clone was seen only a few times. This rearrangement joins TRBV5-1 to TRBJ1-1; 8 bases match TRBD1. The CDR3 spans 14 residues. Germline V CDR1 and CDR2: SGHRS, YFSETQ. V dropped 4 bases and J dropped 4; count of bases not matched to a gene: 6. The CDR3, as DNA: TGCGCCAGCAGCGGTGACAGGGGTCCCACTGAAGCTTTCTTT. It specifies CASSGDRGPTEAFF. The whole variable domain, filled in from reference TRBV5-1 and TRBJ1-1, reads KAGVTQTPRYLIKTRGQQVTLSCSPISGHRSVSWYQQTPGQGLQFLFEYFSETQRNKGNFPGRFSGRQFSNSRSEMNVSTLELGDSALYLCASSGDRGPTEAFFGQGTRLTVV.

V is TRBV30 and J is TRBJ1-2, with a possible D match to TRBD1 (5 bases). The V end lost 1 base, the J end lost 4 bases, and 10 bases lay between the germline ends. In germline, CDR1 is GTSNPN, CDR2 SVGIG (reference sequence). The CDR3 runs 13 residues. The CDR3 region is CAWSGSGGYGYTF. The CDR3 DNA is TGTGCCTGGAGTGGTTCCGGGGGCTATGGCTACACCTTC.

The V and J genes are TRBV7-9 and TRBJ2-3; TRBD2 might be the D (6 bases). V gave up 7 bases and J gave up 4 bases, with 15 bases separating them. The CDR3 extends over 14 amino acids. Germline lookup yields CDR1 SEHNR and CDR2 FQNEAQ (reference sequence). CDR3 protein: CASTSGVGSDTQYF. CDR3 in DNA: TGTGCCAGCACCTCGGGGGTAGGTTCAGATACGCAGTATTTT.

This clone has a single count. The chain employs TRBV6-4 and TRBJ2-5; TRBD1 agrees at 8 bases. The CDR3 length is 13 residues. The germline gives CDR1 MRHNA, CDR2 SNTAGT. Unmatched junction bases numbered 3, after V lost 5 bases and J lost 4 bases. This chain's CDR3 is CASSSGQGETQYF. The CDR3, as DNA: TGTGCCAGCAGTTCCGGACAGGGAGAGACCCAGTACTTC.

This sequence joins TRBV7-9 and TRBJ1-2, with 7 positions matching TRBD1. V lost 5 bases and J lost 4; bases outside the gene matches: 10. The CDR3 consists of 15 residues. Germline loops: CDR1 SEHNR, CDR2 FQNEAQ (reference sequence). CDR3 DNA: TGTGCCAGCAGCAAAGGGGGCGCGGCCTCCTATGGCTACACCTTC. Encoded protein: CASSKGGAASYGYTF.

The chain carries TRBV2 and TRBJ2-5, with TRBD1 matching 10 bases. Germline assignment: CDR1 SNHLY and CDR2 FYNNEI. The CDR3 covers 15 residues. J gave up 4 bases and V 3 bases, and 5 bases lay outside the gene matches. This CDR3 reads CASSERTGGTETQYF. Here the CDR3 DNA reads TGTGCCAGCAGTGAGAGGACAGGGGGTACAGAGACCCAGTACTTC.

This clone was seen only once. The DNA of the CDR3 is TGCGCCAGCAGCCAAGTCCGTGGACAGAATCTCAATAAAGCTTTCTTT. Translation: CASSQVRGQNLNKAFF. This chain connects TRBV4-1 to TRBJ1-1, with a weak D call TRBD1 (6 bases). With 1 base removed from V and 9 bases from J, the gap between germline ends came to 21 bases. Germline CDR1 reads MGHRA; CDR2 reads YSYEKL. There are 16 residues in the CDR3.

In this sample, this clone turned up a few times. The chain uses TRBV7-2 and TRBJ1-3, with D maybe TRBD1 (6 bases). The V gene's germline CDR1 is SGHTA and CDR2 FQGNSA. The CDR3 has 16 amino acids. Trimming took off 7 bases at V and 0 bases at J, with 16 bases between the two ends. The CDR3 DNA is TGTGCCAGCAACTCCCTACAGGGATTCTCTGGAAACACCATATATTTT. It encodes CASNSLQGFSGNTIYF.

The chain links TRBV6-5 to TRBJ2-7; 7 positions match TRBD1. CDR1 is MNHEY and CDR2 is SVGAGI in the germline V gene. V dropped 7 bases and J dropped 4; count of bases not matched to a gene: 10. This CDR3 has 14 amino acids. The CDR3 sequence is CASIRGQAPYEQYF. The CDR3, as DNA: TGTGCCAGCATTAGAGGACAGGCTCCGTACGAGCAGTACTTC.

This chain connects TRBV30 to TRBJ2-3; TRBD1 might be the D (5 bases). Germline assignment: CDR1 GTSNPN and CDR2 SVGIG (reference sequence). This CDR3 is 13 amino acids long. V shed 2 bases and J shed 1 base, with 7 bases lying between them. CDR3 sequence reads: CAWSPQGTDTQYF. The CDR3 coding sequence is TGTGCCTGGAGTCCACAGGGCACAGATACGCAGTATTTT.

The chain couples TRBV4-1 to TRBJ1-4; D perhaps matches TRBD1 (5 bases). Germline V gene data show CDR1 as MGHRA and CDR2 as YSYEKL. Trimming left V 0 bases short and J 6 bases short, with 11 bases between. The CDR3 sequence is 15 residues long. CDR3 loop: CASSQESTRDEKLFF. In DNA, the CDR3 is TGCGCCAGCAGCCAAGAATCCACCAGGGATGAAAAACTGTTTTTT.

The CDR3 bases are TGTGCCAGCAGTTACTCTTCGGAGATGAACACTGAAGCTTTCTTT. Translating it yields CASSYSSEMNTEAFF. The genes are TRBV6-5 and TRBJ1-1; D call uncertain. Between the trimmed V and J ends, which lost 0 bases and 0 bases, there was a span of 8 bases. In germline, CDR1 is MNHEY, CDR2 SVGAGI. The CDR3 has 15 residues.

The chain joins TRBV7-9 to TRBJ2-3, with 8 positions matching TRBD1. The CDR3 runs 14 residues. Germline CDR1 reads SEHNR; CDR2 reads FQNEAQ (reference sequence). J gave up 10 bases and V 2 bases, and 8 bases lay outside the gene matches. The CDR3 loop reads CASSLNFGQGPQYF. Written as DNA, the CDR3 is TGTGCCAGCAGCTTAAATTTCGGACAGGGTCCGCAGTATTTT.

J is TRBJ1-1 and V is TRBV5-1; 7 bases map to TRBD1. Germline CDR1 reads SGHRS; CDR2 reads YFSETQ. The CDR3 is 14 residues long. V was clipped by 0 bases and J by 7 bases; unmatched bases: 6. The CDR3 loop reads CASSLEGQYVEAFF. In DNA, the CDR3 is TGCGCCAGCAGCTTGGAGGGACAGTACGTTGAAGCTTTCTTT.

This clone occurred a few times. V and J are TRBV10-3 and TRBJ2-5, with 8 bases identical to TRBD1. V was pared by 10 bases and J by 5 bases, with 6 bases of the junction left unmatched. Germline CDR1 and CDR2: ENHRY and SYGVKD. The CDR3 spans 12 residues. The CDR3 loop is CATQGAGETQYF. CDR3 DNA sequence: TGTGCCACCCAGGGGGCGGGGGAGACCCAGTACTTC.

This clone was detected a few times. The gene calls are TRBV6-4 and TRBJ2-7; TRBD1 matches at 9 bases. With 7 bases clipped from V and 11 bases from J, the junction kept 9 bases outside the gene matches. The V gene's germline CDR1 is MRHNA and CDR2 SNTAGT. The CDR3 loop spans 12 amino acids. CDR3 in DNA: TGTGCCAGCAATCTAATCGGGACAGGGAAGTACTTC. Its translation: CASNLIGTGKYF.

The CDR3 DNA reads TGTGCCAGCAGTTACGCCCAGGGGGCGAACACCGGGGAGCTGTTTTTT. Translated, it gives CASSYAQGANTGELFF. V is TRBV7-2 and J is TRBJ2-2; 7 bases agree with TRBD1. This CDR3 comprises 16 residues. CDR1 and CDR2 from the germline V gene are SGHTA and FQGNSA. The ends lost 6 bases at V and 0 bases at J; junction bases unmatched: 7. Full variable domain (missing parts from reference TRBV7-2 and TRBJ2-2): GAGVSQSPSNKVTEKGKDVELRCDPISGHTALYWYRQSLGQGLEFLIYFQGNSAPDKSGLPSDRFSAERTGGSVSTLTIQRTQQEDSAVYLCASSYAQGANTGELFFGEGSRLTVL.

This chain links TRBV7-9 with TRBJ2-3; TRBD2 matches at 7 bases. With 5 bases clipped from V and 3 bases from J, the junction kept 11 bases outside the gene matches. Germline loops: CDR1 SEHNR, CDR2 FQNEAQ (reference sequence). The CDR3 has 16 amino acids. CDR3 protein: CASSHPGLADTDTQYF. DNA for the CDR3: TGTGCCAGCAGCCACCCCGGGCTAGCGGATACAGATACGCAGTATTTT.

This clone was recorded a few times. The CDR3 sequence is CASSIQQGANTEAFF. The CDR3 bases are TGTGCCAGTAGTATCCAGCAGGGGGCGAACACTGAAGCTTTCTTT. The chain recombines TRBV19 with TRBJ1-1, with TRBD1 identical over 8 bases. V dropped 3 bases and J dropped 1; count of bases not matched to a gene: 4. CDR1 LNHDA and CDR2 SQIVND come from the germline V gene (reference sequence). This CDR3 has 15 amino acids.

In its sample, this clone was seen a few times. The gene calls are TRBV5-4 and TRBJ2-1; D perhaps matches TRBD2 (5 bases). Germline CDR1 reads SGHNT; CDR2 reads YYREEE (reference sequence). The germline V and J ends were trimmed by 0 bases and 10 bases, with 5 bases remaining between them. The CDR3 loop spans 11 amino acids. The DNA of the CDR3 is TGTGCCAGCAGCTTGGGACTAGAGCAGTTCTTC. It translates to CASSLGLEQFF.

This sequence joins TRBV11-2 and TRBJ2-7; no clear D. V lost 0 bases and J lost 1, with 13 bases in between. The CDR3 is 16 amino acids. Germline V gene sequence: CDR1 SGHAT, CDR2 FQNNGV. Here the CDR3 reads CASSLDLLGGSYEQYF. The CDR3 nucleotides read TGTGCCAGCAGCTTAGATCTTCTAGGTGGGTCCTACGAGCAGTACTTC.

V and J are TRBV4-1 and TRBJ2-5, with TRBD2 identical over 11 bases. The CDR3 has 17 residues. CDR1 and CDR2 (germline): MGHRA, YSYEKL. Losses at the gene ends were 2 bases for V and 0 bases for J; bases not matched to a gene: 5. The CDR3 region is CASSQTIAGGHQETQYF. CDR3 bases: TGCGCCAGCAGCCAAACGATAGCGGGGGGGCACCAAGAGACCCAGTACTTC.

The chain couples TRBV11-2 to TRBJ2-7, with 9 bases that match TRBD1. CDR3 length equals 14 residues. Germline CDR1 reads SGHAT; CDR2 reads FQNNGV. After removal of 7 bases from V and 2 bases from J, the junction contained 6 bases not matched to a gene. The DNA of the CDR3 is TGTGCCAGCACTCGGGACAGGGAGGCCTACGAGCAGTACTTC. Translated, it gives CASTRDREAYEQYF.

This clone occurred a few times. This chain joins TRBV27 and TRBJ1-4, with 7 bases aligning to TRBD1. This CDR3 is 16 amino acids long. J was trimmed by 8 bases and V by 1 base; bases with no gene match: 10. In germline, CDR1 is MNHEY, CDR2 SMNVEV (reference sequence). DNA for the CDR3: TGTGCCAGCAGTTTATTGGGGCAGGGGGTAGGGGAAAAACTGTTTTTT. It specifies CASSLLGQGVGEKLFF.